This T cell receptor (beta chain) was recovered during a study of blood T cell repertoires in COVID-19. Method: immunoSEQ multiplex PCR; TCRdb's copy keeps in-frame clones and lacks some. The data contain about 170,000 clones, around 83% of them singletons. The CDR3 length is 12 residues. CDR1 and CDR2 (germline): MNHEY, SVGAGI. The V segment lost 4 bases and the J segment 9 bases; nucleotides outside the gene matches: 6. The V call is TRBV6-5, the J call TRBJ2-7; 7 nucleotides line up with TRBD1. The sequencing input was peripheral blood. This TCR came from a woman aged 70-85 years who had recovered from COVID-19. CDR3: CASSSRQGSQYF. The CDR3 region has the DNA TGTGCCAGCAGTTCTCGACAGGGTTCGCAGTACTTC.